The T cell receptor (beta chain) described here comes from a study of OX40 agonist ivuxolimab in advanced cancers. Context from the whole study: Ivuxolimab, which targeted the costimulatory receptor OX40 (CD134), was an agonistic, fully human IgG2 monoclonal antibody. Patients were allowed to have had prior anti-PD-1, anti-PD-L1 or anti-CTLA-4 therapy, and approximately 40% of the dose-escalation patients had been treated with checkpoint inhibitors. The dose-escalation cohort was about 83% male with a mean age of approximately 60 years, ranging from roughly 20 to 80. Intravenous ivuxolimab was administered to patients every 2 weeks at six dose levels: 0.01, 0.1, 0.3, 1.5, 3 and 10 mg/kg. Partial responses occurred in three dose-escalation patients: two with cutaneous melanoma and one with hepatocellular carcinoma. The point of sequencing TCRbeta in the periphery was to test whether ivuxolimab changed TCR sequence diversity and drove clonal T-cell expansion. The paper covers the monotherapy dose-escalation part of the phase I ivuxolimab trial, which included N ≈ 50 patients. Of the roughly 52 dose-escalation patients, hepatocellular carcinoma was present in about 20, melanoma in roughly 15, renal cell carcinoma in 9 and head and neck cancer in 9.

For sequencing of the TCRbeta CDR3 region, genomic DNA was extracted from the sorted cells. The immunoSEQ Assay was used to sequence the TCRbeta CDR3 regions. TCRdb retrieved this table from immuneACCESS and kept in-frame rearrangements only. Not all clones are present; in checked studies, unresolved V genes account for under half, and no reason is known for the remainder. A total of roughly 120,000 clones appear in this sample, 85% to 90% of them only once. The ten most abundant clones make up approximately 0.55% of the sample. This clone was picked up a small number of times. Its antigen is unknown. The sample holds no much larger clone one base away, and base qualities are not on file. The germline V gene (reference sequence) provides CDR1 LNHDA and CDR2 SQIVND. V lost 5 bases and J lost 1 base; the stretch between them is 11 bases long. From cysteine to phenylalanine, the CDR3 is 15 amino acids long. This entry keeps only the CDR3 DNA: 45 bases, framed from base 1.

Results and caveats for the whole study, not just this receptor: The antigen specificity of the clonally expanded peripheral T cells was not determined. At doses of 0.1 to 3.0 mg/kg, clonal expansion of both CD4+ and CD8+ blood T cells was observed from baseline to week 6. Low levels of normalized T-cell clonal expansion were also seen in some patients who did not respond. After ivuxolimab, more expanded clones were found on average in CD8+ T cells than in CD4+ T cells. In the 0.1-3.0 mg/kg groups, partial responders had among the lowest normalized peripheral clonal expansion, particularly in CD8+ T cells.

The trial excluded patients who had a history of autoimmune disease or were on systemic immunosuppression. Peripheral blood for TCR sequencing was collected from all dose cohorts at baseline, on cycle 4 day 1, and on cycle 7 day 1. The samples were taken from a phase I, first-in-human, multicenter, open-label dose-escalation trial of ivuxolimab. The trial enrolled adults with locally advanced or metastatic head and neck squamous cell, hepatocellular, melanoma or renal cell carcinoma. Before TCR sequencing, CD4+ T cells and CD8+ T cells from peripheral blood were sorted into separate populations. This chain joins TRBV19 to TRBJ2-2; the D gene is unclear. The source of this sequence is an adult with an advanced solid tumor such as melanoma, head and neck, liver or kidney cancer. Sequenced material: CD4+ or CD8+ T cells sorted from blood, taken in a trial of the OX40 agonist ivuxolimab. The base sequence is TGTGCCAGTAGTCGACTTTCATTGAACACCGGGGAGCTGTTTTTT. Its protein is CASSRLSLNTGELFF.